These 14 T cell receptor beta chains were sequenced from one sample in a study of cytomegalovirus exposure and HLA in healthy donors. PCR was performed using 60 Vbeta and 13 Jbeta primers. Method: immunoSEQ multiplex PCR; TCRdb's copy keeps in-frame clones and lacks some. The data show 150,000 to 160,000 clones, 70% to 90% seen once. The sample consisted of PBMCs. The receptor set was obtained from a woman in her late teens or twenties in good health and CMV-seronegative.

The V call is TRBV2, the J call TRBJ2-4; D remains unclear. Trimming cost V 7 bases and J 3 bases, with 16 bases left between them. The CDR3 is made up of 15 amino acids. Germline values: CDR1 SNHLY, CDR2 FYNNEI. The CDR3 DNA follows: TGTGCCAGCACCCCCAACAGTTTGGGCAAAAACATTCAGTACTTC. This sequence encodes CASTPNSLGKNIQYF.

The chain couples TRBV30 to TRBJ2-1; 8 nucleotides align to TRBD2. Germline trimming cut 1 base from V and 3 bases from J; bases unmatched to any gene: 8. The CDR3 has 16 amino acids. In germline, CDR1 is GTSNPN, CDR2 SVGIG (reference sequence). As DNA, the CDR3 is TGTGCCTGGAGTGCCACAAGCGGGAGAGACTACAATGAGCAGTTCTTC. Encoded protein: CAWSATSGRDYNEQFF.

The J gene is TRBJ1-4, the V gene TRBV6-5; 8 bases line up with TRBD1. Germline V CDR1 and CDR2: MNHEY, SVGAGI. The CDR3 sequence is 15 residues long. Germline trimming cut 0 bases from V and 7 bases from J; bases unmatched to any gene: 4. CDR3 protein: CASSYSAGGAEKLFF. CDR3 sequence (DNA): TGTGCCAGCAGTTACTCTGCAGGGGGCGCTGAAAAACTGTTTTTT.

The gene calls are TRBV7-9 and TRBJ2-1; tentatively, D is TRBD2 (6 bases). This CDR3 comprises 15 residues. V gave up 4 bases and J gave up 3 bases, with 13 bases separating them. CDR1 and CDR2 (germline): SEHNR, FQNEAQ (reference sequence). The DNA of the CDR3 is TGTGCCAGCAGCTCGGGTGGACTATTCTACAATGAGCAGTTCTTC. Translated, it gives CASSSGGLFYNEQFF.

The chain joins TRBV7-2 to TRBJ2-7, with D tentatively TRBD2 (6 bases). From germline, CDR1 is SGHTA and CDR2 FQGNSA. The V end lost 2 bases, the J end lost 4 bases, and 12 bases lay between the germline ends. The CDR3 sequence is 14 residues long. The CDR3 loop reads CASSLSRTTYEQYF. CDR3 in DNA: TGTGCCAGCAGCTTATCCAGGACTACATACGAGCAGTACTTC.

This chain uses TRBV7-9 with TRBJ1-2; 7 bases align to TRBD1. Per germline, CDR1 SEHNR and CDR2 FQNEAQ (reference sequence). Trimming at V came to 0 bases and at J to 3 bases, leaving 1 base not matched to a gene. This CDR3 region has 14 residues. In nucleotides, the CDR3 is TGTGCCAGCAGCTTAGCGGGACAGTACTATGGCTACACCTTC. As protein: CASSLAGQYYGYTF.

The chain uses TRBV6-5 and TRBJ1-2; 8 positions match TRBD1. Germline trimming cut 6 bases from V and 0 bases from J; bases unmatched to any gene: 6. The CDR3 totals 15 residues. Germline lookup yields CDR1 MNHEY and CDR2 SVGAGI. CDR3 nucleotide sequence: TGTGCCAGCAGCCCGACAGGGGTTTCTAACTATGGCTACACCTTC. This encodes CASSPTGVSNYGYTF.

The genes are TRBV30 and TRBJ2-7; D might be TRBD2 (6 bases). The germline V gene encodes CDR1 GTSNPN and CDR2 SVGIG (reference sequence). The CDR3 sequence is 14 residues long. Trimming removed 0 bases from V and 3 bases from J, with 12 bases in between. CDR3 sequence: CAWSVKAGDYEQYF. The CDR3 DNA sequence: TGTGCCTGGAGTGTAAAAGCGGGTGACTACGAGCAGTACTTC.

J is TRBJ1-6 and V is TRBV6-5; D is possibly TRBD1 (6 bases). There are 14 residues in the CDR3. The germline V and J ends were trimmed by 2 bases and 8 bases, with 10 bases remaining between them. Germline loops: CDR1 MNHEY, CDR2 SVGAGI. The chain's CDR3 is CASSYDRWDSPLHF. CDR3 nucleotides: TGTGCCAGCAGTTACGACAGGTGGGATTCACCCCTCCACTTT.

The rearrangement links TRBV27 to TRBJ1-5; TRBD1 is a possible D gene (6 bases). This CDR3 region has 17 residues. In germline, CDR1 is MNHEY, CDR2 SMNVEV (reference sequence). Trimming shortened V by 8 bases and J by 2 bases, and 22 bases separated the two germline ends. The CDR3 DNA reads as TGTGCCAGCGGAAACTTACAGGGATCTGTGGGCAATCAGCCCCAGCATTTT. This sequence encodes CASGNLQGSVGNQPQHF.

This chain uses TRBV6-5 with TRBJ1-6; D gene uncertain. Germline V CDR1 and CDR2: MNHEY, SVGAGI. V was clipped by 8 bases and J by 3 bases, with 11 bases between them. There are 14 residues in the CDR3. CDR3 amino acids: CASGRVRYNSPLHF. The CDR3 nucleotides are TGTGCCAGCGGCCGGGTCCGCTATAATTCACCCCTCCACTTT.

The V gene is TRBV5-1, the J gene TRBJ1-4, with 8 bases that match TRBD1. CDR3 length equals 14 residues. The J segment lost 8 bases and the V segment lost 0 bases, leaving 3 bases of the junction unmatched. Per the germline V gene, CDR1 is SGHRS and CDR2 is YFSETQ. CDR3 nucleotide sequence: TGCGCCAGCAGCTTGGGCAGACAGGGGGAAAAACTGTTTTTT. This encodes CASSLGRQGEKLFF.

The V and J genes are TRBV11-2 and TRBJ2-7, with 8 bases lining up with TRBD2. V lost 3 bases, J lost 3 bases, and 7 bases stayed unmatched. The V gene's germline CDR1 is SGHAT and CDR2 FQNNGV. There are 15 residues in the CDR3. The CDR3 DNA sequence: TGTGCCAGCAGCTTCCCTCGGGGGGGGCTCTACGAGCAGTACTTC. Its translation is CASSFPRGGLYEQYF.

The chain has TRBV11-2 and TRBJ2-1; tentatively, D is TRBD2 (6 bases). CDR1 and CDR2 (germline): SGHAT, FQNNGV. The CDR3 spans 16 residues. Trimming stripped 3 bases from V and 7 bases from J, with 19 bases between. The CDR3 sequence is CASSLVRRERYNEQFF. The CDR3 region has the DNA TGTGCCAGCAGCTTGGTCCGTCGGGAGAGGTATAATGAGCAGTTCTTC. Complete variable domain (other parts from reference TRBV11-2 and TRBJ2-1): EAGVAQSPRYKIIEKRQSVAFWCNPISGHATLYWYQQILGQGPKLLIQFQNNGVVDDSQLPKDRFSAERLKGVDSTLKIQPAKLEDSAVYLCASSLVRRERYNEQFFGPGTRLTVL.